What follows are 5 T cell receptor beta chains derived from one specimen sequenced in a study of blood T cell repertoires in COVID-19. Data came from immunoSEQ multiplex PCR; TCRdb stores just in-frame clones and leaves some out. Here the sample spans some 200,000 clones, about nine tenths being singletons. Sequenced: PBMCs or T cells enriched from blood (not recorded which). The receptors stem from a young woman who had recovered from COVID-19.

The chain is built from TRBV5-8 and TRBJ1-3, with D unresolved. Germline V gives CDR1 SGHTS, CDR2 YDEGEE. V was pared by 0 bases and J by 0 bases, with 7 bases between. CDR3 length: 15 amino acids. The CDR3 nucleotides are TGTGCCAGCAGCTTGGGTCCGGGCTCTGGAAACACCATATATTTT. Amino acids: CASSLGPGSGNTIYF.

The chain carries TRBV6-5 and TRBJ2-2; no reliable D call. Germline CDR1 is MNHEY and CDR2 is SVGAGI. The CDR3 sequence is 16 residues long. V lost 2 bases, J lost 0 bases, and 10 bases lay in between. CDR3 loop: CASSYPPQANTGELFF. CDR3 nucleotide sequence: TGTGCCAGCAGTTACCCGCCTCAGGCGAACACCGGGGAGCTGTTTTTT.

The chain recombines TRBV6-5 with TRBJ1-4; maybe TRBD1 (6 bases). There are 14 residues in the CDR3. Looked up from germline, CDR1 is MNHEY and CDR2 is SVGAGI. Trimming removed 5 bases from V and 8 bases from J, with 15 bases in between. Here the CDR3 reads CASSKRGGYEKLFF. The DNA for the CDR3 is TGTGCCAGCAGTAAACGAGGGGGTTACGAAAAACTGTTTTTT.

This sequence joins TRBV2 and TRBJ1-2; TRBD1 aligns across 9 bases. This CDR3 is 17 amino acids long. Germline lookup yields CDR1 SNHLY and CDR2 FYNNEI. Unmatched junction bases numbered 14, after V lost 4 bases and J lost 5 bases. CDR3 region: CASSAPGQGGPPYGYTF. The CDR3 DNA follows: TGTGCCAGCAGTGCGCCGGGACAGGGAGGACCACCGTATGGCTACACCTTC. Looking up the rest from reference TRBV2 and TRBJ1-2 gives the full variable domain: EPEVTQTPSHQVTQMGQEVILRCVPISNHLYFYWYRQILGQKVEFLVSFYNNEISEKSEIFDDQFSVERPDGSNFTLKIRSTKLEDSAMYFCASSAPGQGGPPYGYTFGSGTRLTVV.

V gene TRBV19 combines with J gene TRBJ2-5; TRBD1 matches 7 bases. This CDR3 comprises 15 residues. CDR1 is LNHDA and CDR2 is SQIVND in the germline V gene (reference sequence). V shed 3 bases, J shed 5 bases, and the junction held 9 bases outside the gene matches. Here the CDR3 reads CASSIRSTGRETQYF. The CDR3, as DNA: TGTGCCAGTAGTATCCGGTCGACAGGGCGCGAGACCCAGTACTTC.